What follows is one TCR beta chain and its context. This record comes from a study of blood T cells in healthy people across ages. Across the study: When template switching was applied, about one barcoded beta molecule was captured per two T cells.

Germline CDR1 DFQATT, CDR2 SNEGSKA (reference sequence). Trimming left V 0 bases short and J 7 bases short, with 18 bases between. The CDR3 contains 15 residues. PCR was performed a second time for 7 to 11 cycles using a sample-barcoded 5' primer and a J-beta primer mix. Each cDNA molecule was tagged by a template-switch adaptor that had 12 random nucleotides. TCRdb used MiXCR to reprocess the 5' RACE reads, holding one entry per CDR3 protein. The table includes some 550,000 distinct CDR3 sequences, around 48% detected once. Sample: blood. The V and J genes are TRBV20-1 and TRBJ1-1; D remains unclear. The TCR sequence derives from a man older than 75 in good health. In DNA, the CDR3 is TGCAGTGCTAGAGAGGAGTTTAGGGTTCCGGATGAAGCTTTCTTT. It specifies CSAREEFRVPDEAFF.